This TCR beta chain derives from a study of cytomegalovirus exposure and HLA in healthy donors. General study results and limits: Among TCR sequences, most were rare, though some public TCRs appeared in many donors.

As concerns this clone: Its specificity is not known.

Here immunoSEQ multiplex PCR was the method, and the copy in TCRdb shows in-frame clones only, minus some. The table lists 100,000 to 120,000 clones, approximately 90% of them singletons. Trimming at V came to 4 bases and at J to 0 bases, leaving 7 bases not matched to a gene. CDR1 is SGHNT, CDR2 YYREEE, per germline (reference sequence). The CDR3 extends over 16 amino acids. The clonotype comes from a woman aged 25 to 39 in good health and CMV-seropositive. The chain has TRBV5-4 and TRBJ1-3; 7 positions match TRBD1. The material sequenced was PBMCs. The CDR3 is CASSPGQAFSGNTIYF. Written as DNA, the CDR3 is TGTGCCAGCAGCCCTGGACAGGCCTTCTCTGGAAACACCATATATTTT.